What follows are 26 T cell receptor beta chains derived from one specimen sequenced in a study of cytomegalovirus exposure and HLA in healthy donors. PCR primers comprised 60 Vbeta and 13 Jbeta primers. Produced via immunoSEQ multiplex PCR; TCRdb's table is partial and in-frame only. In the table there are 180,000 or so clones, around four fifths of which are singletons. Sequences were obtained from PBMCs. The receptors shown here come from a female donor in good health and CMV-seronegative.

The chain joins TRBV28 to TRBJ2-1; the D gene is possibly TRBD2 (6 bases). Germline CDR1 and CDR2: MDHEN and SYDVKM. The CDR3 spans 15 residues. V was clipped by 4 bases and J by 2 bases, with 12 bases between them. The CDR3 spells CASSSSRTTYNEQFF. DNA for the CDR3: TGTGCCAGCAGTTCGTCCCGGACTACCTACAATGAGCAGTTCTTC.

This clone was seen a handful of times. The chain carries TRBV30 and TRBJ1-1, with a weak D call TRBD1 (5 bases). The CDR3 spans 14 residues. The V gene's germline CDR1 is GTSNPN and CDR2 SVGIG (reference sequence). V lost 0 bases to trimming and J lost 1 base, with 9 bases between them. The CDR3 sequence: CAWSVRGGNTEAFF. CDR3 in DNA: TGTGCCTGGAGTGTACGCGGGGGGAACACTGAAGCTTTCTTT.

J is TRBJ1-1 and V is TRBV7-2, with 7 bases identical to TRBD1. Trimming at V came to 6 bases and at J to 1 base, leaving 11 bases not matched to a gene. CDR1 and CDR2 (germline): SGHTA, FQGNSA. The CDR3 is 16 residues long. The CDR3 region has the DNA TGTGCCAGCAGTCAAGGGGAGACAGGGACGAACACTGAAGCTTTCTTT. Translation gives CASSQGETGTNTEAFF.

A few counts support this clone. The J gene is TRBJ1-3, the V gene TRBV5-6; D is ambiguous. V was shortened by 2 bases and J by 4 bases, with 13 bases between the two germline ends. CDR1 and CDR2 (germline): SGHDT, YYEEEE. This CDR3 comprises 15 residues. For the CDR3, the DNA is TGTGCCAGCAGCTTCGACCGGGGTCCCGGAAACACCATATATTTT. It encodes CASSFDRGPGNTIYF.

This chain uses TRBV6-5 with TRBJ1-5, with a tentative D call TRBD1 (5 bases). Looked up from germline, CDR1 is MNHEY and CDR2 is SVGAGI. Trimming removed 4 bases from V and 2 bases from J, with 15 bases in between. The CDR3 loop spans 16 amino acids. The CDR3 protein is CASSSTPTARNQPQHF. The CDR3 DNA is TGTGCCAGCAGTTCCACCCCGACAGCACGCAATCAGCCCCAGCATTTT.

This chain joins TRBV4-1 and TRBJ1-4, with TRBD1 matching 7 bases. The V segment lost 3 bases and the J segment 4 bases; nucleotides outside the gene matches: 5. The germline V gene has CDR1 MGHRA and CDR2 YSYEKL. CDR3 length: 15 residues. The CDR3 region has the DNA TGCGCCAGCAGCCACGGTGACAGGGATAATGAAAAACTGTTTTTT. Its protein product is CASSHGDRDNEKLFF.

The chain employs TRBV11-2 and TRBJ2-2; TRBD1 matches at 10 bases. The CDR3 totals 15 residues. In germline, CDR1 is SGHAT, CDR2 FQNNGV. V was pared by 8 bases and J by 3 bases, with 6 bases of the junction left unmatched. The CDR3 DNA reads TGTGCCAGCGCAGCCGGGACAGGGGACACCGGGGAGCTGTTTTTT. It codes for CASAAGTGDTGELFF. Looking up the rest from reference TRBV11-2 and TRBJ2-2 gives the full variable domain: EAGVAQSPRYKIIEKRQSVAFWCNPISGHATLYWYQQILGQGPKLLIQFQNNGVVDDSQLPKDRFSAERLKGVDSTLKIQPAKLEDSAVYLCASAAGTGDTGELFFGEGSRLTVL.

The rearrangement joins TRBV2 to TRBJ1-1; D ambiguous. The length of the CDR3 is 11 residues. Trimming took 3 bases from V and 6 from J, leaving 5 bases between them. Germline CDR1 and CDR2: SNHLY and FYNNEI. CDR3 region: CASSESAEAFF. The CDR3 bases are TGTGCCAGCAGTGAGTCAGCTGAAGCTTTCTTT.

The chain recombines TRBV6-1 with TRBJ2-5; 11 bases match TRBD2. Germline V CDR1 and CDR2: MNHNS, SASEGT. V shed 5 bases, J shed 5 bases, and the junction held 7 bases outside the gene matches. CDR3 length: 15 amino acids. The CDR3 DNA reads TGTGCCAGCAGTCCCCTAGCGGGAGGAGGGGAGACCCAGTACTTC. This sequence encodes CASSPLAGGGETQYF.

V and J are TRBV28 and TRBJ1-2; 7 bases are a match to TRBD1. This CDR3 is built from 14 residues. V lost 5 bases and J lost 0; bases outside the gene matches: 3. In germline, CDR1 is MDHEN, CDR2 SYDVKM. CDR3 in amino acids: CASSTGASNYGYTF. The CDR3 coding sequence is TGTGCCAGCAGTACAGGGGCTTCTAACTATGGCTACACCTTC.

The chain uses TRBV10-3 and TRBJ2-5; TRBD1 agrees at 10 bases. The CDR3 has 16 residues. Germline CDR1 and CDR2: ENHRY and SYGVKD. With V trimmed by 0 bases and J by 5 bases, 6 bases remained unmatched. DNA of the CDR3: TGTGCCATCAGTGAGTCGGGCGACAGGGGGCCCGAGACCCAGTACTTC. It codes for CAISESGDRGPETQYF.

The chain uses TRBV30 and TRBJ1-6; TRBD1 might be the D (6 bases). The V and J ends lost 2 bases and 14 bases respectively, with 22 bases between them. The CDR3 contains 15 residues. Germline assignment: CDR1 GTSNPN and CDR2 SVGIG (reference sequence). In DNA, the CDR3 is TGTGCCTGGAGTACGACTACAGGGACCCAGGGGTCCCTCCACTTT. Protein: CAWSTTTGTQGSLHF.

This chain links TRBV9 with TRBJ2-2, with D uncertain. The CDR3 loop spans 12 amino acids. Deletions cut 0 bases from V and 6 bases from J, with 3 bases between. The germline CDR1 and CDR2 sequences are SGDLS and YYNGEE. DNA of the CDR3: TGTGCCAGCAGCGTAGCATCCGGGGAGCTGTTTTTT. Translation gives CASSVASGELFF.

The rearrangement links TRBV6-4 to TRBJ2-5; D possibly corresponds to TRBD1 (5 bases). CDR1 MRHNA and CDR2 SNTAGT come from the germline V gene. CDR3 size: 13 residues. V gave up 4 bases and J gave up 4 bases, with 10 bases separating them. CDR3 amino acids: CASSVIRGETQYF. The CDR3 DNA sequence: TGTGCCAGCAGTGTAATTAGGGGAGAGACCCAGTACTTC.

This clone was found once. This chain joins TRBV7-9 and TRBJ1-3; 7 nucleotides line up with TRBD1. The CDR3 has 12 amino acids. The V gene's germline CDR1 is SEHNR and CDR2 FQNEAQ (reference sequence). V shed 5 bases, J shed 9 bases, and the junction held 4 bases outside the gene matches. The CDR3 sequence is CASSPQGGTIYF. The CDR3 DNA sequence: TGTGCCAGCAGCCCCCAGGGGGGCACCATATATTTT.

The V call is TRBV9, the J call TRBJ1-1; 8 bases are a match to TRBD1. The CDR3 is 12 residues long. Germline assignment: CDR1 SGDLS and CDR2 YYNGEE. Trimming cost V 1 base and J 10 bases; bases outside gene matches: 3. DNA of the CDR3: TGTGCCAGCAGCGTACTCGACAGGGGAGCTTTCTTT. Its protein is CASSVLDRGAFF.

The J gene is TRBJ1-1, the V gene TRBV19; D might be TRBD1 (6 bases). The V and J ends lost 1 base and 2 bases respectively, with 14 bases between them. The CDR3 length is 16 residues. The germline CDR1 and CDR2 sequences are LNHDA and SQIVND (reference sequence). The CDR3 region has the DNA TGTGCCAGTAGTATAGGCGCAGGGGCCGCAAACACTGAAGCTTTCTTT. Residues: CASSIGAGAANTEAFF.

A few counts support this clone. This chain uses TRBV5-1 with TRBJ1-4; D not resolved. Germline V gene data show CDR1 as SGHRS and CDR2 as YFSETQ. The V gene lost 4 bases and the J gene lost 8 bases, with 12 bases spanning the gap. This CDR3 region has 13 residues. The CDR3 coding sequence is TGCGCCAGCAGCGGCTACGCGGGGGAAAAACTGTTTTTT. Its translation is CASSGYAGEKLFF.

The chain recombines TRBV6-4 with TRBJ1-6; maybe TRBD1 (6 bases). The CDR3 sequence is 15 residues long. Trimming stripped 0 bases from V and 8 bases from J, with 11 bases between. Germline CDR1 and CDR2: MRHNA and SNTAGT. The DNA of the CDR3 is TGTGCCAGCAGTGACTCAGGGGGTGGTCATTCACCCCTCCACTTT. Residues: CASSDSGGGHSPLHF.

The chain joins TRBV6-1 to TRBJ2-7; 8 nucleotides match TRBD1. Unmatched junction bases numbered 7, after V lost 4 bases and J lost 5 bases. Germline loops: CDR1 MNHNS, CDR2 SASEGT. The CDR3 runs 14 residues. CDR3 residues: CASSAGQGGNEQYF. In DNA, the CDR3 is TGTGCCAGCAGTGCTGGACAGGGCGGGAACGAGCAGTACTTC.

J is TRBJ1-1 and V is TRBV7-2, with D perhaps matching TRBD1 (6 bases). The V end was cut by 5 bases, the J end by 4 bases, with 14 bases between. In germline, CDR1 is SGHTA, CDR2 FQGNSA. This CDR3 has 14 residues. The CDR3 region has the DNA TGTGCCAGCAGCGCCAAAGGGGGGGTCACTGAAGCTTTCTTT. Residues: CASSAKGGVTEAFF. Full variable domain (missing parts from reference TRBV7-2 and TRBJ1-1): GAGVSQSPSNKVTEKGKDVELRCDPISGHTALYWYRQSLGQGLEFLIYFQGNSAPDKSGLPSDRFSAERTGGSVSTLTIQRTQQEDSAVYLCASSAKGGVTEAFFGQGTRLTVV.

V is TRBV7-2 and J is TRBJ2-7; no definite D call. The CDR3 covers 13 residues. In germline, CDR1 is SGHTA, CDR2 FQGNSA. V was shortened by 1 base and J by 3 bases, with 7 bases between the two germline ends. The CDR3 coding sequence is TGTGCCAGCAGCTTAGACTTGAGCTACGAGCAGTACTTC. Its protein is CASSLDLSYEQYF.

This chain joins TRBV27 and TRBJ1-6; D is unresolved. Per germline, CDR1 MNHEY and CDR2 SMNVEV (reference sequence). The V end lost 8 bases, the J end lost 8 bases, and 7 bases lay between the germline ends. The CDR3 spans 11 residues. The CDR3 reads CASGTYSPLHF. Here the CDR3 DNA reads TGTGCCAGCGGTACTTATTCACCCCTCCACTTT.

The genes are TRBV7-9 and TRBJ2-7; a weak D match, TRBD1 (5 bases). The germline V gene encodes CDR1 SEHNR and CDR2 FQNEAQ (reference sequence). The CDR3 is 15 amino acids. V lost 0 bases and J lost 3, with 12 bases in between. As DNA, the CDR3 is TGTGCCAGCAGCTTAGCGCAGGGATTGGTCTACGAGCAGTACTTC. It is translated as CASSLAQGLVYEQYF. Filled out from reference TRBV7-9 and TRBJ2-7, the complete variable domain reads DTGVSQNPRHKITKRGQNVTFRCDPISEHNRLYWYRQTLGQGPEFLTYFQNEAQLEKSRLLSDRFSAERPKGSFSTLEIQRTEQGDSAMYLCASSLAQGLVYEQYFGPGTRLTVT.

The chain has TRBV7-9 and TRBJ2-3, with 13 bases identical to TRBD2. CDR1 is SEHNR and CDR2 is FQNEAQ in the germline V gene (reference sequence). V shed 2 bases and J 6 bases; nucleotides not matched to a gene: 2. The CDR3 is 15 residues long. CDR3 DNA: TGTGCCAGCAGCTTAACTAGCGGGAGGGCCGATACGCAGTATTTT. Amino acid sequence: CASSLTSGRADTQYF.

This clone appeared once. The chain couples TRBV6-6 to TRBJ1-2; a weak D match, TRBD1 (5 bases). V was shortened by 0 bases and J by 1 base, with 6 bases between the two germline ends. This CDR3 is built from 14 residues. CDR1 and CDR2 from the germline V gene are MNHNY and SVGAGI (reference sequence). The CDR3 region is CASSYSDINYGYTF. CDR3 DNA sequence: TGTGCCAGCAGTTACTCGGACATTAACTATGGCTACACCTTC.